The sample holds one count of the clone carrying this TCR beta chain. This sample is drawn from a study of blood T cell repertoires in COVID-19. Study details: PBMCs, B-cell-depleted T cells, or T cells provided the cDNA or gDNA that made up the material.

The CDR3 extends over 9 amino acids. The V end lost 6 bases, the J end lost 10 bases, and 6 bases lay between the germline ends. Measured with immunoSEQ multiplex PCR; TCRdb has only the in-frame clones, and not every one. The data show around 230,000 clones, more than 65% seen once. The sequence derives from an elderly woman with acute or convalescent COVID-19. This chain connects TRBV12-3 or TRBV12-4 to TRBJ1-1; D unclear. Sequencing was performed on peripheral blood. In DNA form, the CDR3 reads TGTGCCAGCAGCTCTTTAGCTTTCTTT. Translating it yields CASSSLAFF.